The sequence of this TCR beta chain was determined in a study of T-cell reconstitution after alpha-beta-depleted transplantation in children (dated by TCRdb to the mid-2010s). A note on the overall study: Using TCR repertoire profiling, the study followed T-cell immune reconstitution in a quantitative way in children after TCRalphabeta/CD19-depleted allogeneic hematopoietic cell transplantation. Paper-wide results and their limitations: Over subsequent months, a decline in hyperexpanded clone frequencies was noted, and after one year, T-cell counts and TCRbeta diversity were mostly ascribed to newly produced T cells. The apparently early alphabetaT-cell count recovery about two months after transplant was reportedly dependent on only several hundred rapidly expanded clones derived from non-depleted graft cells. The high TCRbeta diversity at day 60 in some patients was ascribed to recipient T cells and intrathymic progenitors that had survived conditioning.

The germline V gene (reference sequence) gives CDR1 as LNHNV and CDR2 as YYDKDF. The cysteine opens and the phenylalanine closes a CDR3 of 13 amino acids. Only CDR3 DNA is held: 39 bases, read in frame from base 1. The V end loses 1 base and the J end loses 3 bases, and a stretch of 6 bases separates them. Interpreted using the paper, the treatment or condition label stands for: allogeneic hematopoietic cell transplantation with graft depleted of TCRalphabeta T cells and CD19 B cells. The transplant recipients were children given TCRalphabeta/CD19-depleted allogeneic hematopoietic cell grafts. Library creation used PCR. Sequencing took place on an Illumina HiSeq 2500. TCR library preparation used molecular barcoding, with unique molecular identifiers applied to normalize quantification of the TCRbeta repertoire. Using fastp trimming at Q25 and MiXCR clonotype assembly, TCRdb reanalyzed the public sequencing data and kept in-frame beta chains. For every CDR3 protein sequence, its rows merge into one entry that carries the most common genes and DNA. This sample gives approximately 980,000 distinct CDR3 sequences in total; 25% to 30% of them show up just once. The ten largest clones represent about 28% of the sample.

With respect to this clonotype: It lacks a known antigen. No qualities accompany the bases; no much larger clone lies one base away.

The chain joins TRBV15 to TRBJ1-2; too little of a D gene remains to name it. The specimen was PBMCs, mostly from graft donor cells, collected 360 days after TCRalphabeta/CD19-depleted stem cell transplant. The sequence was obtained from a boy in the first two years of life who had a stem cell transplant for SCID, so the T cells may come from the graft donor. The CDR3 region has the sequence CATSRAEDYGYTF. The sequence in DNA is TGTGCCACCAGCAGAGCCGAGGACTATGGCTACACCTTC.